This TCR beta chain was found in a study of blood T cell repertoires in COVID-19. Study summary: COVID-19 samples, acute and convalescent, were from the United States, Italy and Spain. Sources were T cells, B-cell-depleted T cells, or PBMCs; the material itself was cDNA or gDNA.

In the authors' methods: Estimation of nucleated cell counts was performed using reference gene primer amplification. Repertoires were generated with immunoSEQ multiplex PCR, while TCRdb's copy carries only in-frame clones and drops some. That table is the source of V, J and clone size, and D and trimming were worked out from the DNA. The profile shows approximately 60,000 clones, roughly four fifths of them singletons. This CDR3 spans 14 amino acids. The V and J ends lost 2 bases and 7 bases respectively, with 14 bases between them. CDR1 is MNHEY and CDR2 is SVGAGI in the germline V gene. The clonotype was recovered from a man aged 55-75 years with acute or convalescent COVID-19. Sequencing used peripheral blood. The V and J genes are TRBV6-5 and TRBJ1-2; no clear D gene. CDR3 amino acids: CASSYGGVRAGYTF. CDR3 DNA: TGTGCCAGCAGTTACGGCGGGGTCCGCGCTGGCTACACCTTC.